These T cell receptor beta chains were read from a single sample in a study of beta chain features in type 1 diabetes. TCRdb's copy holds only in-frame clones and misses some; the assay was immunoSEQ multiplex PCR. This table holds hundreds of thousands of clones, roughly 11% found once. Sequenced sample: naive CD4+ T cells from blood. Every receptor here comes from a woman in her 30s in good health. Each CDR3 is given with its conserved first and last residue. D genes are given only for firm matches. Expanded clones get a size class; other rows say once, few or many, or leave the size out.

clone_size | d_call | j_call | v_call | cdr3_aa | cdr3_nt
few | TRBD2 | TRBJ2-1 | TRBV29-1 | CSEGTSYSDEQFF | TGCAGCGAAGGGACTAGTTATTCCGATGAGCAGTTCTTC
NA | NA | TRBJ2-7 | TRBV18 | CASSPDNEQYF | TGTGCCAGCTCACCAGACAACGAGCAGTACTTC
few | NA | TRBJ2-4 | TRBV7-3 | CASSQDQGWGIQYF | TGTGCCAGCAGCCAAGACCAGGGTTGGGGCATTCAGTACTTC
NA | TRBD2 | TRBJ2-7 | TRBV27 | CASSLRTSGRNLPLTYEQYF | TGTGCCAGCAGTTTACGTACTAGCGGGAGGAACCTACCCCTAACCTACGAGCAGTACTTC
NA | NA | TRBJ2-7 | TRBV27 | CASSFEAASSYEQYF | TGTGCCAGCAGTTTCGAGGCCGCTAGCTCCTACGAGCAGTACTTC
NA | NA | TRBJ1-2 | TRBV30 | CASEHPTRGGYTF | TGTGCCTCCGAACATCCTACACGGGGTGGCTACACCTTC
NA | NA | TRBJ2-7 | TRBV20-1 | CSAPDSYEQYF | TGCAGTGCTCCAGACAGCTACGAGCAGTACTTC
NA | NA | TRBJ2-6 | TRBV7-2 | CASSPWTVSRANVLTF | TGTGCCAGCAGCCCCTGGACAGTCTCAAGGGCCAACGTCCTGACTTTC
NA | NA | TRBJ2-7 | TRBV7-9 | CASSPGTSIYEQYF | TGTGCCAGCAGCCCCGGGACTTCAATCTACGAGCAGTACTTC
NA | NA | TRBJ2-1 | TRBV5-1 | CASSQTLRFDEQFF | TGCGCCAGCAGTCAAACTCTCAGGTTTGATGAGCAGTTCTTC
few | TRBD1 | TRBJ1-2 | TRBV5-8 | CASSLVSGGGYTF | TGTGCCAGCAGCTTGGTGTCAGGGGGAGGCTACACCTTC
NA | TRBD2 | TRBJ2-7 | TRBV7-2 | CASSRGGPSYEQYF | TGTGCCAGCAGCCGGGGAGGGCCCTCCTACGAGCAGTACTTC
NA | NA | TRBJ2-7 | TRBV18 | CASSRQGTYEQYF | TGTGCCAGCTCAAGGCAGGGGACCTACGAGCAGTACTTC
few | TRBD2 | TRBJ2-7 | TRBV5-6 | CASSLAGGTYEQYF | TGTGCCAGCAGTCTAGCGGGAGGGACCTACGAGCAGTACTTC
NA | TRBD2 | TRBJ2-5 | TRBV5-6 | CASSLVLAGGRETQYF | TGTGCCAGCAGCTTGGTTCTAGCGGGAGGAAGAGAGACCCAGTACTTC
NA | NA | TRBJ2-2 | TRBV6-5 | CASRLRTGELFF | TGTGCCAGCAGACTACGCACCGGGGAGCTGTTTTTT
NA | NA | TRBJ2-5 | TRBV27 | CASSSRGETQYF | TGTGCCAGCAGTTCCCGCGGGGAGACCCAGTACTTC
NA | TRBD2 | TRBJ2-5 | TRBV7-9 | CASSLGLAGGRETQYF | TGTGCCAGCAGCTTAGGTCTAGCGGGAGGGCGAGAGACCCAGTACTTC
NA | TRBD2 | TRBJ2-7 | TRBV15 | CATSRELTSEPYEQYF | TGTGCCACCAGCAGAGAACTCACTAGCGAACCCTACGAGCAGTACTTC
few | NA | TRBJ1-4 | TRBV5-1 | CASSLGPEGHEKLFF | TGCGCCAGCAGCTTGGGGCCCGAGGGCCATGAAAAACTGTTTTTT
few | TRBD2 | TRBJ2-1 | TRBV7-3 | CASSGAGGPDEQFF | TGTGCCAGCAGCGGGGCGGGAGGGCCCGATGAGCAGTTCTTC
few | NA | TRBJ2-1 | TRBV18 | CASSPPNREYEQFF | TGTGCCAGCTCACCACCGAACAGGGAATACGAGCAGTTCTTC
few | TRBD1 | TRBJ1-2 | TRBV2 | CASSGGHRGGYGYTF | TGTGCCAGCAGTGGGGGGCACAGGGGCGGCTATGGCTACACCTTC
few | NA | TRBJ2-7 | TRBV10-3 | CAISEYQNEQYF | TGTGCCATCAGTGAGTACCAGAACGAGCAGTACTTC
NA | TRBD2 | TRBJ2-5 | TRBV28 | CASLTGPLSGRSETQYF | TGTGCCAGCTTAACTGGGCCCCTTAGCGGGAGAAGTGAGACCCAGTACTTC
NA | NA | TRBJ2-1 | TRBV15 | CATSRRGFGNEQFF | TGTGCCACCAGCAGACGGGGATTTGGCAATGAGCAGTTCTTC
NA | NA | TRBJ1-5 | TRBV7-2 | CASSLISGDKQPQHF | TGTGCCAGCAGCTTAATCAGTGGGGACAAGCAGCCCCAGCATTTT
few | NA | TRBJ1-2 | TRBV6-5 | CASSPGAGYTF | TGTGCCAGCAGCCCGGGAGCTGGCTACACCTTC
NA | TRBD1 | TRBJ2-7 | TRBV19 | CASSAGTGSSYEQYF | TGTGCCAGTAGCGCCGGGACAGGGTCTTCCTACGAGCAGTACTTC
few | TRBD2 | TRBJ2-1 | TRBV5-1 | CASSRLSGTSGINEQFF | TGCGCCAGCAGCCGCCTATCCGGGACTAGCGGGATCAATGAGCAGTTCTTC
few | NA | TRBJ2-1 | TRBV11-2 | CASSLGARGASYNEQFF | TGTGCCAGCAGCTTGGGGGCTCGGGGTGCATCCTACAATGAGCAGTTCTTC
NA | TRBD1 | TRBJ2-2 | TRBV7-9 | CASSIGQGGTGELFF | TGTGCCAGCAGCATCGGACAGGGCGGCACCGGGGAGCTGTTTTTT
many | NA | TRBJ2-5 | TRBV29-1 | CSVLPSETQYF | TGCAGCGTCCTCCCTTCCGAGACCCAGTACTTC
NA | NA | TRBJ1-3 | TRBV5-6 | CASSLFGGSSGNTIYF | TGTGCCAGCAGCTTGTTCGGGGGGAGCTCTGGAAACACCATATATTTT
few | TRBD2 | TRBJ2-3 | TRBV30 | CACGTSGRGGADTQYF | TGTGCCTGCGGGACTAGCGGGAGGGGGGGGGCAGATACGCAGTATTTT
NA | NA | TRBJ1-1 | TRBV9 | CASSVGGTASGVEAFF | TGTGCCAGCAGCGTAGGCGGAACAGCCTCGGGGGTCGAAGCTTTCTTT
NA | TRBD2 | TRBJ2-1 | TRBV7-2 | CASSLTSGDYNEQFF | TGTGCCAGCAGCTTAACTAGCGGTGACTACAATGAGCAGTTCTTC
NA | NA | TRBJ2-7 | TRBV25-1 | CASSATGRNSYEQYF | TGTGCCAGCAGTGCTACAGGGCGGAATTCCTACGAGCAGTACTTC
once | TRBD1 | TRBJ2-3 | TRBV7-9 | CASSAQGVATDTQYF | TGTGCCAGCAGCGCCCAGGGGGTTGCGACAGATACGCAGTATTTT
few | TRBD1 | TRBJ2-1 | TRBV29-1 | CSVANRGLSSYNEQFF | TGCAGCGTTGCCAACAGGGGCCTGAGCTCCTACAATGAGCAGTTCTTC
NA | NA | TRBJ1-1 | TRBV30 | CAWGGQTYTEAFF | TGTGCCTGGGGTGGACAGACATACACTGAAGCTTTCTTT
few | NA | TRBJ2-7 | TRBV5-6 | CASSLAAGTFSYEQYF | TGTGCCAGCAGCTTGGCGGCCGGGACTTTCTCCTACGAGCAGTACTTC
few | TRBD2 | TRBJ2-7 | TRBV29-1 | CSAVSGSDEQYF | TGCAGCGCCGTGAGCGGGAGCGACGAGCAGTACTTC
NA | NA | TRBJ2-4 | TRBV9 | CASSVGLAKNIQYF | TGTGCCAGCAGCGTAGGGCTAGCCAAAAACATTCAGTACTTC
NA | TRBD1 | TRBJ1-1 | TRBV29-1 | CSVGRGAMNTEAFF | TGCAGCGTTGGCAGGGGGGCCATGAACACTGAAGCTTTCTTT
NA | NA | TRBJ2-3 | TRBV7-2 | CASSLRQSTDTQYF | TGTGCCAGCAGCTTGAGACAGAGCACAGATACGCAGTATTTT
NA | TRBD1 | TRBJ1-2 | TRBV9 | CASSPKGQGAYGYTF | TGTGCCAGCAGCCCGAAGGGACAGGGAGCTTATGGCTACACCTTC